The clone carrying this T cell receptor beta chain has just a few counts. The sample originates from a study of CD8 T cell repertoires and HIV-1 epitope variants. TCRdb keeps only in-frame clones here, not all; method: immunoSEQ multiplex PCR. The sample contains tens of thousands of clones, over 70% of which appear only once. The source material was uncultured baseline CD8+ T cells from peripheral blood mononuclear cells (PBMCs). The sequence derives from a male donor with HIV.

In DNA form, the CDR3 reads TGTGCCACCAGCAGAGATCGGATGGGCGCCCAATCCTACGAGCAGTACTTC. The encoded protein is CATSRDRMGAQSYEQYF. The V call is TRBV15, the J call TRBJ2-7; D ambiguous. The CDR3 covers 17 residues. Looked up from germline, CDR1 is LNHNV and CDR2 is YYDKDF (reference sequence). Trimming cost V 0 bases and J 1 base, with 16 bases left between them.